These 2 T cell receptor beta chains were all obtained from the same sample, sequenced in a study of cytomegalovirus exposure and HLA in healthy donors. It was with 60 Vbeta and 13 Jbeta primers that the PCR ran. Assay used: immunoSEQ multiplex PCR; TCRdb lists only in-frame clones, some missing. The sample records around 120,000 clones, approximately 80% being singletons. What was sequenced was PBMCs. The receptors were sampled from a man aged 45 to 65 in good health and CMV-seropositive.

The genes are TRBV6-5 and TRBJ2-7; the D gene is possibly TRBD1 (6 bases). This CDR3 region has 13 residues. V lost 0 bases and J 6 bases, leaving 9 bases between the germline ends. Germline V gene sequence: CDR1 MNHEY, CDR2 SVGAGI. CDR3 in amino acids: CASSYSGQREQYF. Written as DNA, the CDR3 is TGTGCCAGCAGTTACTCAGGACAGCGCGAGCAGTACTTC.

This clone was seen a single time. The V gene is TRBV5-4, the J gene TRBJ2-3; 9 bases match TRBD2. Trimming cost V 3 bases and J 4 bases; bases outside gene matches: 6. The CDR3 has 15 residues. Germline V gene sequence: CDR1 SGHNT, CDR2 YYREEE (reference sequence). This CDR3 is CASSSPSGASDTQYF. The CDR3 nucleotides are TGTGCCAGCAGCTCTCCTAGCGGGGCCTCAGATACGCAGTATTTT.